This entry lists 8 T cell receptor beta chains sequenced from one sample in a study of cytomegalovirus exposure and HLA in healthy donors. In the PCR, 60 Vbeta and 13 Jbeta primers were used. Data came from immunoSEQ multiplex PCR; TCRdb stores just in-frame clones and leaves some out. This table holds about 99,000 clones, 60% to 80% found once. Sequences were obtained from PBMCs. These TCRs come from a man in his fifties or sixties in good health and CMV-seropositive.

The chain joins TRBV2 to TRBJ1-6; no clear D gene. This CDR3 has 16 amino acids. V lost 1 base and J 0 bases, leaving 7 bases between the germline ends. The germline gives CDR1 SNHLY, CDR2 FYNNEI. This CDR3 is CASSEGTPSYNSPLHF. CDR3 nucleotide sequence: TGTGCCAGCAGTGAAGGGACTCCCTCCTATAATTCACCCCTCCACTTT.

There are a few counts of this clone. The V gene is TRBV6-1, the J gene TRBJ1-3; 10 bases fit TRBD1. CDR1 and CDR2 (germline): MNHNS, SASEGT. Trimming at V came to 6 bases and at J to 4 bases, leaving 3 bases not matched to a gene. This CDR3 has 14 amino acids. This CDR3 reads CASRGQGEGNTIYF. The CDR3 DNA reads TGTGCCAGCAGAGGACAGGGGGAAGGAAACACCATATATTTT.

The chain uses TRBV6-5 and TRBJ2-5; 8 bases are a match to TRBD1. Gene TRBJ2-7 matches the end of the DNA better, so the J call may be wrong. Germline V CDR1 and CDR2: MNHEY, SVGAGI. The CDR3 runs 14 residues. The CDR3 sequence is CASSKMDRDYEQYF. CDR3 bases: TGTGCCAGCAGTAAAATGGACAGGGACTACGAGCAGTACTTC.

The J gene is TRBJ1-1, the V gene TRBV5-1; 8 bases fit TRBD1. CDR3 length: 16 amino acids. V lost 3 bases and J lost 0; bases outside the gene matches: 7. Germline CDR1 is SGHRS and CDR2 is YFSETQ. CDR3 residues: CASSSDRGNMNTEAFF. In nucleotides, the CDR3 is TGCGCCAGCAGCTCCGACAGGGGCAACATGAACACTGAAGCTTTCTTT. The full variable domain, completed using reference TRBV5-1 and TRBJ1-1, is KAGVTQTPRYLIKTRGQQVTLSCSPISGHRSVSWYQQTPGQGLQFLFEYFSETQRNKGNFPGRFSGRQFSNSRSEMNVSTLELGDSALYLCASSSDRGNMNTEAFFGQGTRLTVV.

The chain carries TRBV6-5 and TRBJ1-2; the D gene is possibly TRBD1 (6 bases). The CDR3 spans 13 residues. V was clipped by 5 bases and J by 2 bases, with 9 bases between them. Germline lookup yields CDR1 MNHEY and CDR2 SVGAGI. In DNA form, the CDR3 reads TGTGCCAGCAGTCCCGGGACAAACTATGGCTACACCTTC. Residues: CASSPGTNYGYTF.

V is TRBV28 and J is TRBJ2-1; D may be TRBD1 (6 bases). V was pared by 6 bases and J by 8 bases, with 20 bases between. Germline-derived CDR1 and CDR2 are MDHEN and SYDVKM. The CDR3 contains 15 residues. In DNA form, the CDR3 reads TGTGCCAGCAGCCCCGCCCGGCAGGGGATGGATGAGCAGTTCTTC. Residues: CASSPARQGMDEQFF.

CDR3 nucleotide sequence: TGTGCCAGCAGCTTAAGTGGAGCGGGGGAGCCCCAGCATTTT. Encoded protein: CASSLSGAGEPQHF. The chain combines TRBV11-2 with TRBJ1-5; tentatively, D is TRBD1 (5 bases). Trimming left V 2 bases short and J 8 bases short, with 13 bases between. Germline CDR1 and CDR2: SGHAT and FQNNGV. The CDR3 length is 14 residues. Using reference TRBV11-2 and TRBJ1-5 for the parts outside the CDR3, the full variable domain is EAGVAQSPRYKIIEKRQSVAFWCNPISGHATLYWYQQILGQGPKLLIQFQNNGVVDDSQLPKDRFSAERLKGVDSTLKIQPAKLEDSAVYLCASSLSGAGEPQHFGDGTRLSIL.

Written as DNA, the CDR3 is TGTGCCAGCTCGACAGGGCCGCGCTACGAGCAGTACTTC. It translates to CASSTGPRYEQYF. This chain uses TRBV9 with TRBJ2-7, with 7 bases that match TRBD1. The germline V gene has CDR1 SGDLS and CDR2 YYNGEE. V lost 7 bases to trimming and J lost 3 bases; unmatched junction nucleotides: 7. The CDR3 contains 13 residues.